Sequencing of this T cell receptor (beta chain) was carried out in a study of shared clonotypes between healthy human individuals. It was at deep level that the assay was run. Libraries were prepared by immunoSEQ multiplex PCR; TCRdb keeps only in-frame clonotypes and omits some of them. Of about 560,000 clones in the sample, just over 75% were seen once. Around 100 million PBMCs went into genomic DNA for unsorted samples. V lost 4 bases and J lost 11; bases outside the gene matches: 3. The length of the CDR3 is 13 residues. Germline CDR1 SGHRS, CDR2 YFSETQ. This chain links TRBV5-1 with TRBJ2-1; 13 bases map to TRBD2. The TCR originated in a woman aged 40-49 years in good health. Some clones in this sample may be carry-over from other donors' samples. Sequenced input: PBMCs. In nucleotides, the CDR3 is TGCGCCAGCAGCCCCGGGACTAGCGGGAAGCAGTTCTTC. Translated: CASSPGTSGKQFF.